This TCR beta chain was documented in a study of tumor-infiltrating lymphocytes in primary liver carcinoma. Study context: The five patients, who were men and women, ranged in age from 30 to 69 years.

The investigators made TCR beta cDNA from about 500 ng total RNA, using a constant-region primer. Nested multiplex PCR, run for three rounds with slightly modified ARM-PCR, yielded TCR beta libraries. TCRdb fed the multiplex PCR reads into MiXCR, producing one record per CDR3 protein. Counted here are some 130,000 distinct CDR3 sequences, less than 75% occurring once; the ten biggest clones make up 8.1%. Study outcomes and limitations: A significantly higher top-250-clone fraction was recorded for tumors than for blood (p = 0.039).

This clonotype was counted ten times or more. Antigen: not known. RNA and DNA were co-extracted from around 20-30 mg of unsorted bulk tissue. This clonotype was sampled from a woman in her sixties with primary liver carcinoma and hepatitis B virus infection. Sample: tumor-adjacent normal liver tissue.

The CDR3 DNA follows: TGTGCCAGCAGCTCGGGCGTGGGCACTACGAACACTGAAGCTTTCTTT. Protein: CASSSGVGTTNTEAFF. The chain joins TRBV21-1 to TRBJ1-1; the table's D gene call, TRBD1, was not cross checked with the DNA. TRBV21-1 is a known pseudogene. The CDR3 covers 16 residues.